The 11 T cell receptor beta chains listed next were all sequenced from one sample in a study of response to subunit inactivated influenza vaccine. Using its own MiXCR run on the RT-PCR reads, TCRdb lists one record per CDR3 protein. In the table there are 550,000 to 800,000 distinct CDR3 sequences, roughly 14% of which are singletons. The sequencing here drew on PBMCs from blood, taken about 13 days after vaccination. All receptors derive from a man aged 50 to 60 who received an inactivated influenza vaccine.

This clonotype showed up many times. The gene calls are TRBV25-1 and TRBJ2-5; 7 positions match TRBD1. CDR1 MGHDK and CDR2 SYGVNS come from the germline V gene. The CDR3 contains 18 residues. Trimming at V came to 1 base and at J to 1 base, leaving 12 bases not matched to a gene. For the CDR3, the DNA is TGTGCCAGCAGTGAATGGCCGGGACAGCAGACTTCCCAAGAGACCCAGTACTTC. Amino acid sequence: CASSEWPGQQTSQETQYF.

The V gene is TRBV6-2 or TRBV6-3, the J gene TRBJ2-1, with D perhaps matching TRBD1 (6 bases). Trimming removed 4 bases at V and 8 bases at J, with 15 bases between. Per germline, CDR1 MNHEY and CDR2 SVGEGT. This CDR3 spans 14 amino acids. In DNA, the CDR3 is TGTGCCAGCAGTTCCCAGGGGAACGGCGATGAGCAGTTCTTC. It encodes CASSSQGNGDEQFF.

This clonotype was detected only a few times. V usage is TRBV15 and J usage is TRBJ1-3; D unclear. The CDR3 extends over 13 amino acids. Trimming removed 0 bases at V and 3 bases at J, with 3 bases between. CDR1 LNHNV and CDR2 YYDKDF come from the germline V gene (reference sequence). The CDR3 protein is CATSRDRGNTIYF. The CDR3 region has the DNA TGTGCCACCAGCAGAGACCGTGGAAACACCATATATTTT. Drawing the rest from reference TRBV15 and TRBJ1-3, the complete variable domain is DAMVIQNPRYQVTQFGKPVTLSCSQTLNHNVMYWYQQKSSQAPKLLFHYYDKDFNNEADTPDNFQSRRPNTSFCFLDIRSPGLGDTAMYLCATSRDRGNTIYFGEGSWLTVV.

There are a few counts of this clonotype. The chain joins TRBV11-2 to TRBJ2-7; weak D call: TRBD1 (6 bases). Between the trimmed V and J ends, which lost 0 bases and 2 bases, there was a span of 14 bases. The CDR3 spans 16 residues. Germline V gives CDR1 SGHAT, CDR2 FQNNGV. CDR3 in amino acids: CASSLDLLDRTYEQYF. The CDR3 nucleotides read TGTGCCAGCAGCTTAGACCTCTTGGACAGAACCTACGAGCAGTACTTC.

The chain couples TRBV20-1 to TRBJ2-5; D perhaps matches TRBD1 (6 bases). CDR1 is DFQATT, CDR2 SNEGSKA, per germline (reference sequence). The V gene lost 6 bases and the J gene lost 3 bases, with 14 bases spanning the gap. The CDR3 is 13 residues long. CDR3 bases: TGCAGTGCGTTGACAGGACTTGAAGAGACCCAGTACTTC. As protein: CSALTGLEETQYF.

This clonotype occurred a few times. The chain links TRBV12-3 or TRBV12-4 to TRBJ1-4; a possible D gene is TRBD1 (5 bases). The CDR3 spans 16 residues. Between the trimmed V and J ends, which lost 7 bases and 3 bases, there was a span of 18 bases. The CDR3 here is CASTLGRDYSNEKLFF. CDR3 sequence (DNA): TGTGCCAGCACCCTGGGCAGGGATTATTCTAATGAAAAACTGTTTTTT.

This chain joins TRBV19 and TRBJ2-2, with 7 bases aligning to TRBD1. Germline CDR1 reads LNHDA; CDR2 reads SQIVND (reference sequence). Trimming at V came to 5 bases and at J to 2 bases, leaving 5 bases not matched to a gene. This CDR3 is built from 15 residues. The CDR3 loop reads CASSPDRKNTGELFF. Here the CDR3 DNA reads TGTGCCAGTAGTCCGGACAGGAAAAACACCGGGGAGCTGTTTTTT. Together with reference TRBV19 and TRBJ2-2, the CDR3 gives the full variable domain: DGGITQSPKYLFRKEGQNVTLSCEQNLNHDAMYWYRQDPGQGLRLIYYSQIVNDFQKGDIAEGYSVSREKKESFPLTVTSAQKNPTAFYLCASSPDRKNTGELFFGEGSRLTVL.

This clonotype was seen at least ten times. This rearrangement joins TRBV7-8 to TRBJ2-1; 9 positions agree with TRBD2. Germline-derived CDR1 and CDR2 are SGHVS and FQNEAQ. V gave up 3 bases and J gave up 4 bases; unmatched junction bases: 4. CDR3 size: 15 residues. The CDR3 spells CASSLSTSGYNEQFF. The CDR3 DNA follows: TGTGCCAGCAGCTTGTCCACTAGCGGGTACAATGAGCAGTTCTTC.

This clonotype was detected only a few times. The chain is built from TRBV7-2 and TRBJ2-5; 13 nucleotides agree with TRBD2. Germline trimming cut 5 bases from V and 5 bases from J; bases unmatched to any gene: 8. CDR3 size: 16 residues. From germline, CDR1 is SGHTA and CDR2 FQGNSA. The CDR3 protein is CASSPILAGGGETQYF. The CDR3 DNA reads as TGTGCCAGCAGCCCAATACTAGCGGGAGGGGGTGAGACCCAGTACTTC.

The chain recombines TRBV6-2 or TRBV6-3 with TRBJ2-1, with 7 bases matching TRBD1. After removal of 5 bases from V and 4 bases from J, the junction contained 11 bases not matched to a gene. The CDR3 is 16 amino acids. The germline V gene encodes CDR1 MNHEY and CDR2 SVGEGT. The CDR3 DNA reads as TGTGCCAGCAGTGGGGACAGCCGCCTCCTGTACAATGAGCAGTTCTTC. This translates into CASSGDSRLLYNEQFF.

The CDR3 loop reads CATSRDGGTSGRDTQYF. The CDR3 nucleotides read TGTGCCACCAGCAGAGATGGTGGGACTAGTGGGAGGGATACGCAGTATTTT. V and J are TRBV15 and TRBJ2-3; TRBD2 agrees at 8 bases. The germline V gene encodes CDR1 LNHNV and CDR2 YYDKDF (reference sequence). The ends lost 0 bases at V and 6 bases at J; junction bases unmatched: 11. This CDR3 region has 17 residues.